The 26 T cell receptor beta chains listed next were all sequenced from one sample in a study of OX40 agonist ivuxolimab in advanced cancers. Libraries were made using the immunoSEQ multiplex PCR assay. TCRdb's version of the immuneACCESS table is confined to in-frame rearrangements and falls short of the full clone set. An unresolved V gene accounts for under half of the shortfall where checked; the remainder is of unknown origin. The sample table contains roughly 38,000 clones; only one count was recorded for 70% to 90% of them. Roughly 0.58% of the sample lies in the top ten. The source was CD4+ or CD8+ T cells sorted from blood, collected in a trial of the OX40 agonist ivuxolimab. These receptors all stem from an adult with an advanced solid tumor such as melanoma, head and neck, liver or kidney cancer.

Regarding this clone: In the same sample, other DNA sequences code for this CDR3. The chain is built from TRBV5-1 and TRBJ2-3; a possible D gene is TRBD1 (5 bases). V was cut by 1 base and J by 0 bases, with 6 bases left in between. Germline-derived CDR1 and CDR2 are SGHRS and YFSETQ. This CDR3 spans 14 amino acids. The CDR3 spells CASSLQGSTDTQYF. Here the CDR3 DNA reads TGCGCCAGCAGCTTGCAGGGAAGCACAGATACGCAGTATTTT.

The chain joins TRBV11-3 to TRBJ2-5; 15 bases agree with TRBD2. Unmatched junction bases numbered 9, after V lost 5 bases and J lost 5 bases. CDR1 and CDR2 (germline): SGHNT, YENEEA. The length of the CDR3 is 17 residues. The CDR3 sequence: CASSRGLAGGPEETQYF. The CDR3 nucleotides are TGTGCCAGCAGCAGAGGACTAGCGGGGGGGCCGGAGGAGACCCAGTACTTC. The whole variable domain, remainder taken from reference TRBV11-3 and TRBJ2-5, is EAGVVQSPRYKIIEKKQPVAFWCNPISGHNTLYWYLQNLGQGPELLIRYENEEAVDDSQLPKDRFSAERLKGVDSTLKIQPAELGDSAVYLCASSRGLAGGPEETQYFGPGTRLLVL.

V and J are TRBV7-9 and TRBJ1-3; 10 positions agree with TRBD1. The J segment lost 0 bases and the V segment lost 6 bases, leaving 8 bases of the junction unmatched. CDR3 length: 17 amino acids. The germline V gene encodes CDR1 SEHNR and CDR2 FQNEAQ (reference sequence). The CDR3 coding sequence is TGTGCCAGCAGGTCGACAGGGGGCTCTACCTCTGGAAACACCATATATTTT. This translates into CASRSTGGSTSGNTIYF.

The J gene is TRBJ2-6, the V gene TRBV18; D gene ambiguous. The germline V and J ends were trimmed by 3 bases and 3 bases, with 9 bases remaining between them. Germline lookup yields CDR1 KGHSH and CDR2 LQKENI. CDR3 length: 15 amino acids. CDR3 in DNA: TGTGCCAGCTCACCGGGCCGAGTTGGGGCCAACGTCCTGACTTTC. It is translated as CASSPGRVGANVLTF.

This sequence joins TRBV5-1 and TRBJ2-5; TRBD2 agrees at 10 bases. Germline CDR1 is SGHRS and CDR2 is YFSETQ. The CDR3 runs 15 residues. J gave up 4 bases and V 4 bases, and 7 bases lay outside the gene matches. CDR3 protein: CASSGERGGGETQYF. CDR3 bases: TGCGCCAGCAGCGGGGAGCGGGGGGGCGGAGAGACCCAGTACTTC. Filled out from reference TRBV5-1 and TRBJ2-5, the complete variable domain reads KAGVTQTPRYLIKTRGQQVTLSCSPISGHRSVSWYQQTPGQGLQFLFEYFSETQRNKGNFPGRFSGRQFSNSRSEMNVSTLELGDSALYLCASSGERGGGETQYFGPGTRLLVL.

The genes are TRBV5-1 and TRBJ1-1, with a possible D match to TRBD1 (5 bases). The germline V gene encodes CDR1 SGHRS and CDR2 YFSETQ. The ends were cut back, 4 bases at V and 1 base at J, with 11 bases in the middle. This CDR3 has 14 residues. CDR3 sequence (DNA): TGCGCCAGCAGCGCCGGGACGGCGAACACTGAAGCTTTCTTT. Protein: CASSAGTANTEAFF.

The chain carries TRBV2 and TRBJ1-1, with D tentatively TRBD1 (6 bases). The ends were cut back, 9 bases at V and 2 bases at J, with 13 bases in the middle. CDR1 is SNHLY, CDR2 FYNNEI, per germline. CDR3 length: 13 residues. CDR3 residues: CASSQGINTEAFF. CDR3 coding DNA: TGTGCCAGTTCACAGGGCATCAACACTGAAGCTTTCTTT.

The J gene is TRBJ2-1, the V gene TRBV4-1; 9 nucleotides align to TRBD1. Germline V CDR1 and CDR2: MGHRA, YSYEKL. CDR3 length: 16 amino acids. The V and J ends lost 0 bases and 9 bases, in that order; junction bases with no gene match: 9. This CDR3 is CASSQEGGQGRGEQFF. The DNA of the CDR3 is TGCGCCAGCAGCCAAGAGGGGGGACAGGGAAGGGGTGAGCAGTTCTTC.

The rearrangement uses TRBV5-1 and TRBJ2-5; no firm D call. Trimming left V 4 bases short and J 5 bases short, with 12 bases between. The germline gives CDR1 SGHRS, CDR2 YFSETQ. CDR3 size: 13 residues. In DNA form, the CDR3 reads TGCGCCAGCAGCCCCGGGTCAAAGGAGACCCAGTACTTC. Its translation: CASSPGSKETQYF.

The chain has TRBV7-9 and TRBJ1-1; D uncertain. This CDR3 has 15 residues. V shed 5 bases and J shed 4 bases, with 17 bases lying between them. The germline gives CDR1 SEHNR, CDR2 FQNEAQ (reference sequence). The CDR3 nucleotides read TGTGCCAGCAGCCATTCACGGGCGGGTAGCACTGAAGCTTTCTTT. It yields the protein CASSHSRAGSTEAFF. Drawing the rest from reference TRBV7-9 and TRBJ1-1, the complete variable domain is DTGVSQNPRHKITKRGQNVTFRCDPISEHNRLYWYRQTLGQGPEFLTYFQNEAQLEKSRLLSDRFSAERPKGSFSTLEIQRTEQGDSAMYLCASSHSRAGSTEAFFGQGTRLTVV.

The chain employs TRBV19 and TRBJ1-2; 10 bases match TRBD1. V lost 6 bases and J lost 5; bases outside the gene matches: 6. Germline CDR1 LNHDA, CDR2 SQIVND (reference sequence). The CDR3 totals 14 residues. The CDR3 is CASSQPGQGYGYTF. As DNA, the CDR3 is TGTGCCAGTAGCCAACCGGGACAGGGGTATGGCTACACCTTC.

Points on this clone: At one end, the junction sequence differs from germline, possibly due to a read error. The rearrangement joins TRBV5-5 to TRBJ2-3, with D possibly being TRBD1 (5 bases). The CDR3 extends over 14 amino acids. Germline V lookup: CDR1 SGHKS, CDR2 YYEKEE (reference sequence). The CDR3 reads CASSLGMVRGAQYF. DNA of the CDR3: TGTGCCAGCAGTTTGGGGATGGTAAGGGGTGCGCAGTATTTT.

V gene TRBV19 combines with J gene TRBJ1-6; D remains unclear. The CDR3 is 12 residues long. The V gene's germline CDR1 is LNHDA and CDR2 SQIVND (reference sequence). V lost 5 bases and J lost 8, with 7 bases in between. CDR3 coding DNA: TGTGCCAGTAGTTTTTGGGATTCACCCCTCCACTTT. Translated: CASSFWDSPLHF.

The chain is built from TRBV19 and TRBJ1-1; no definite D call. The CDR3 contains 21 residues. V lost 2 bases, J lost 0 bases, and 28 bases lay in between. Looked up from germline, CDR1 is LNHDA and CDR2 is SQIVND (reference sequence). The CDR3 is CASSIFLTLGLGGQLNTEAFF. The CDR3 DNA follows: TGTGCCAGTAGTATATTTCTAACGTTGGGGTTGGGTGGCCAATTGAACACTGAAGCTTTCTTT. The full variable domain, completed using reference TRBV19 and TRBJ1-1, is DGGITQSPKYLFRKEGQNVTLSCEQNLNHDAMYWYRQDPGQGLRLIYYSQIVNDFQKGDIAEGYSVSREKKESFPLTVTSAQKNPTAFYLCASSIFLTLGLGGQLNTEAFFGQGTRLTVV.

This clone was counted between two and nine times. The V call is TRBV7-6, the J call TRBJ2-7, with TRBD2 matching 14 bases. Germline-derived CDR1 and CDR2 are SGHVS and FNYEAQ. V trimming: 5 bases; J trimming: 3 bases; junction bases outside the gene matches: 6. The CDR3 is 16 amino acids. CDR3 loop: CASSAGLAGVVYEQYF. The CDR3 DNA follows: TGTGCCAGCAGCGCGGGACTAGCGGGGGTAGTCTACGAGCAGTACTTC.

The chain couples TRBV6-6 to TRBJ2-7, with a tentative D call TRBD2 (6 bases). The CDR3 is 15 amino acids. The germline gives CDR1 MNHNY, CDR2 SVGAGI (reference sequence). Trimming took 2 bases from V and 2 from J, leaving 13 bases between them. CDR3 protein: CASSYNHAGPYEQYF. Here the CDR3 DNA reads TGTGCCAGCAGTTACAACCACGCGGGACCCTACGAGCAGTACTTC.

The gene calls are TRBV7-2 and TRBJ1-2; TRBD1 agrees at 9 bases. The CDR3 has 15 residues. Germline lookup yields CDR1 SGHTA and CDR2 FQGNSA. Unmatched junction bases numbered 8, after V lost 5 bases and J lost 4 bases. The CDR3 DNA follows: TGTGCCAGCAGCCAACCGGGACAGGGTGCCTATGGCTACACCTTC. Amino acids: CASSQPGQGAYGYTF.

This chain joins TRBV11-2 and TRBJ2-3, with D maybe TRBD1 (7 bases). CDR1 is SGHAT and CDR2 is FQNNGV in the germline V gene. CDR3 length equals 15 residues. The ends were cut back, 3 bases at V and 1 base at J, with 11 bases in the middle. CDR3 in amino acids: CASSFRGTGTDTQYF. The CDR3 DNA is TGTGCCAGCAGCTTCAGGGGGACTGGCACAGATACGCAGTATTTT.

V gene TRBV4-1 combines with J gene TRBJ2-5, with D possibly called TRBD1 or TRBD2 (5 bases each). The CDR3 covers 15 residues. Per the germline V gene, CDR1 is MGHRA and CDR2 is YSYEKL. The germline V and J ends were trimmed by 1 base and 7 bases, with 16 bases remaining between them. The CDR3 here is CASSQGRADQGTQYF. The CDR3 coding sequence is TGCGCCAGCAGCCAAGGCAGAGCGGACCAGGGGACCCAGTACTTC.

The chain carries TRBV9 and TRBJ2-1; 8 nucleotides align to TRBD2. V shed 4 bases, J shed 7 bases, and the junction held 13 bases outside the gene matches. Germline CDR1 SGDLS, CDR2 YYNGEE. This CDR3 is 16 amino acids long. The CDR3 bases are TGTGCCAGCAGCCCCAGCGCGTACACTAGCGGAAATGAGCAGTTCTTC. Protein: CASSPSAYTSGNEQFF.

V gene TRBV10-3 combines with J gene TRBJ1-5, with 7 positions matching TRBD1. Trimming cost V 2 bases and J 3 bases; bases outside gene matches: 4. The CDR3 has 15 amino acids. Germline-derived CDR1 and CDR2 are ENHRY and SYGVKD. The CDR3 loop is CAISEDRAYNQPQHF. The CDR3 bases are TGTGCCATCAGTGAGGACAGGGCGTACAATCAGCCCCAGCATTTT.

The chain couples TRBV20-1 to TRBJ2-1; D perhaps matches TRBD2 (6 bases). V was trimmed by 7 bases and J by 3 bases, leaving 7 bases between them. Germline CDR1 reads DFQATT; CDR2 reads SNEGSKA (reference sequence). The CDR3 is 11 amino acids. The CDR3 bases are TGCAGTGTGGGGGGCTACAATGAGCAGTTCTTC. Translating gives CSVGGYNEQFF.

The chain couples TRBV29-1 to TRBJ1-1; D is uncertain. Trimming cost V 3 bases and J 6 bases, with 8 bases left between them. CDR3 length: 11 amino acids. The germline V gene encodes CDR1 SQVTM and CDR2 ANQGSEA. CDR3 sequence: CSVEPAAEAFF. The CDR3 DNA follows: TGCAGCGTTGAGCCGGCGGCTGAAGCTTTCTTT.

The CDR3: CASSDPGQVTMGTQYF. The CDR3 DNA reads TGTGCCAGCAGTGATCCCGGACAGGTGACCATGGGGACCCAGTACTTC. The rearrangement links TRBV6-1 to TRBJ2-5, with 7 positions matching TRBD1. V trimming: 3 bases; J trimming: 7 bases; junction bases outside the gene matches: 14. The CDR3 spans 16 residues. Germline loops: CDR1 MNHNS, CDR2 SASEGT.

CDR3 loop: CASSPGLASHEQFF. For the CDR3, the DNA is TGTGCCAGCAGCCCAGGACTAGCGTCTCATGAGCAGTTCTTC. The V and J genes are TRBV11-3 and TRBJ2-1; the match to TRBD2 covers 9 bases. This CDR3 region has 14 residues. Germline V gene sequence: CDR1 SGHNT, CDR2 YENEEA. V trimming: 5 bases; J trimming: 8 bases; junction bases outside the gene matches: 7. The full variable domain, its missing parts supplied by reference TRBV11-3 and TRBJ2-1, is EAGVVQSPRYKIIEKKQPVAFWCNPISGHNTLYWYLQNLGQGPELLIRYENEEAVDDSQLPKDRFSAERLKGVDSTLKIQPAELGDSAVYLCASSPGLASHEQFFGPGTRLTVL.

This clone was seen only once. As DNA, the CDR3 is TGTGCCAGCCCCCTTTTCCGGGGGGCGAGGTCAGGTGGCTACACCTTC. It specifies CASPLFRGARSGGYTF. This chain joins TRBV2 and TRBJ1-2; D might be TRBD1 (6 bases). Deletions cut 8 bases from V and 7 bases from J, with 26 bases between. CDR1 and CDR2 (germline): SNHLY, FYNNEI. The CDR3 runs 16 residues.